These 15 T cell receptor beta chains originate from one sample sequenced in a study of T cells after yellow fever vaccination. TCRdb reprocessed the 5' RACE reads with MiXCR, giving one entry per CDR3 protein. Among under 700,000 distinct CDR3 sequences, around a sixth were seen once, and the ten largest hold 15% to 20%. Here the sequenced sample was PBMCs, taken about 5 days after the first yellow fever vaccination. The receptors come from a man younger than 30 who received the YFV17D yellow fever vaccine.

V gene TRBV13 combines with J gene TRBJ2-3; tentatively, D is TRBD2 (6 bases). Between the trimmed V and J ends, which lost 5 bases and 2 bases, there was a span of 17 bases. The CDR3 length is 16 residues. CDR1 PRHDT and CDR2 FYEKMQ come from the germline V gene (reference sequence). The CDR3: CASSRRDSRHTDTQYF. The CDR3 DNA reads TGTGCCAGCAGCCGACGGGACTCTCGGCACACAGATACGCAGTATTTT.

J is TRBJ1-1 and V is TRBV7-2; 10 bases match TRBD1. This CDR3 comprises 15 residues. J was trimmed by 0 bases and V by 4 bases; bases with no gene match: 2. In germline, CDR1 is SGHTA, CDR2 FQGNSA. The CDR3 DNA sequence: TGTGCCAGCAGCTGGGGACAGGGGTTGAACACTGAAGCTTTCTTT. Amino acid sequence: CASSWGQGLNTEAFF.

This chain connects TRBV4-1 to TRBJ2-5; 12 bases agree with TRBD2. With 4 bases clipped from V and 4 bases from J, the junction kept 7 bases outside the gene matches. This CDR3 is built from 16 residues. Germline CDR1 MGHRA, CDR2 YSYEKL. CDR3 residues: CASSRRLAGELETQYF. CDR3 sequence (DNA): TGCGCCAGCAGCCGGAGACTAGCGGGGGAGCTAGAGACCCAGTACTTC.

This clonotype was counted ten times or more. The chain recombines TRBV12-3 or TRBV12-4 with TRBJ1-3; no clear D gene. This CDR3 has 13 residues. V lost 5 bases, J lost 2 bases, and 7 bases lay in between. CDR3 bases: TGTGCCAGCAGTAGCCAGCCTGGAAACACCATATATTTT. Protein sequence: CASSSQPGNTIYF.

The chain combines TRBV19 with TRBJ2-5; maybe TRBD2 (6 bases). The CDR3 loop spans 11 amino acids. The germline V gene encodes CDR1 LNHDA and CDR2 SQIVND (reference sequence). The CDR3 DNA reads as TGTGCATCGGGAGCGGAAGAGACCCAGTACTTC. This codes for CASGAEETQYF.

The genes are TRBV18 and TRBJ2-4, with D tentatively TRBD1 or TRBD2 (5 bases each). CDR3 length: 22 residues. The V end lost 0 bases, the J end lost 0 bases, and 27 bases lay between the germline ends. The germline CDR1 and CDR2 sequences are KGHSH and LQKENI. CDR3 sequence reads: CASSPPITEGTGDAIAKNIQYF. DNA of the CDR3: TGTGCCAGCTCACCACCCATAACAGAAGGAACTGGGGACGCGATAGCCAAAAACATTCAGTACTTC.

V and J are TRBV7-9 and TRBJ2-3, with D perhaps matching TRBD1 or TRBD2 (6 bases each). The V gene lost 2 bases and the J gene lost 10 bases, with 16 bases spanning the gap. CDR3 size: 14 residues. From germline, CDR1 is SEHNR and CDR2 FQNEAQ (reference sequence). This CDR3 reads CASSLLWGASSQYF. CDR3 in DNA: TGTGCCAGCAGCTTACTCTGGGGGGCTTCATCGCAGTATTTT.

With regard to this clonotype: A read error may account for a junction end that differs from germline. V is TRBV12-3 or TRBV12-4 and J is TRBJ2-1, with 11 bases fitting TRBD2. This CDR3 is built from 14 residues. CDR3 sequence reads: CASRTSGAYNKQFF. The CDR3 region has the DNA TGTGCCAGCAGGACTAGCGGGGCCTACAATAAGCAGTTCTTC.

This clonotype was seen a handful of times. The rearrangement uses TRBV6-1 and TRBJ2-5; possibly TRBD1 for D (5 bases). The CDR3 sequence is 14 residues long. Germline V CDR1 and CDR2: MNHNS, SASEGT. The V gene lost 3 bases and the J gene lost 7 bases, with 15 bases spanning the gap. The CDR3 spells CASSDAGPQGTQYF. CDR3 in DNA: TGTGCCAGCAGTGACGCCGGGCCTCAGGGGACCCAGTACTTC.

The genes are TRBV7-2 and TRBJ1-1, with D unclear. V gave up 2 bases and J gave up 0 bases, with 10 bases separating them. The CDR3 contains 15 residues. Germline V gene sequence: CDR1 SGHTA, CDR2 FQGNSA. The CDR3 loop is CASSLLGGMNTEAFF. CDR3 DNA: TGTGCCAGCAGCTTACTTGGCGGCATGAACACTGAAGCTTTCTTT.

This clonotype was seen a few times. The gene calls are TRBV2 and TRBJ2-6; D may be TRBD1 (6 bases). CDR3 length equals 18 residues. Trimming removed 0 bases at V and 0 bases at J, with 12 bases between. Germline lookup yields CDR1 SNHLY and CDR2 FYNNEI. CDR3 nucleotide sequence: TGTGCCAGCAGTGAAGCGGGCAGGGGCAGCTCTGGGGCCAACGTCCTGACTTTC. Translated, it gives CASSEAGRGSSGANVLTF.

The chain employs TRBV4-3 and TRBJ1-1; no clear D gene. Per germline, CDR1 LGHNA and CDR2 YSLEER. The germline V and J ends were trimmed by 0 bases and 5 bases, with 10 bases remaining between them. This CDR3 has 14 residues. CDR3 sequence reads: CASSQEWGLTEAFF. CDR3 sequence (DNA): TGCGCCAGCAGCCAAGAGTGGGGTTTAACTGAAGCTTTCTTT.

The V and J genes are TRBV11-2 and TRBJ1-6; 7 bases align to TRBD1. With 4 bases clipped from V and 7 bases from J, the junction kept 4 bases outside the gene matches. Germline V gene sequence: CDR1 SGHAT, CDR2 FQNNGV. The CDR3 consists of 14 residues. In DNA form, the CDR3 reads TGTGCCAGCAGCTCCGAGACAGGGAATTCACCCCTCCACTTT. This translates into CASSSETGNSPLHF. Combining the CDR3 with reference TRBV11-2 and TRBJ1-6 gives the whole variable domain EAGVAQSPRYKIIEKRQSVAFWCNPISGHATLYWYQQILGQGPKLLIQFQNNGVVDDSQLPKDRFSAERLKGVDSTLKIQPAKLEDSAVYLCASSSETGNSPLHFGNGTRLTVT.

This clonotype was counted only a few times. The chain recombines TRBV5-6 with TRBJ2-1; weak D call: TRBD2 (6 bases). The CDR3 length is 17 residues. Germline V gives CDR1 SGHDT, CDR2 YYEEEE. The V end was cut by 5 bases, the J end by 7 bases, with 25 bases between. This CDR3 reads CASRLLAWGVEKNEQFF. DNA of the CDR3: TGTGCCAGCAGATTGCTGGCTTGGGGGGTTGAAAAGAATGAGCAGTTCTTC.

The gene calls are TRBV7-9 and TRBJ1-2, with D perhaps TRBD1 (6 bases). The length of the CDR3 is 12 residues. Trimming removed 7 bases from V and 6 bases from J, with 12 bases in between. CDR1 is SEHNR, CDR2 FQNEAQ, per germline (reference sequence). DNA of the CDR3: TGTGCCAGCACCACAGGGATCGATGGCTACACCTTC. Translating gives CASTTGIDGYTF.